This T cell receptor (beta chain) was found in a study of cytomegalovirus exposure and HLA in healthy donors. Primers for the PCR totalled 60 Vbeta and 13 Jbeta. In the source study's methods: A follow-up analysis tallied tens of millions of unique TCR beta chains, approximately 10 million shared. Produced via immunoSEQ multiplex PCR; TCRdb's table is partial and in-frame only. V and J calls and clone size follow that table, whereas D and trimming were derived from the DNA. The top ten clones hold 0.5% to 0.55% of a sample with under 200,000 clones, almost 85% of them seen once. The CDR3 runs to 15 residues. Trimming at V came to 8 bases and at J to 3 bases, leaving 6 bases not matched to a gene. Germline V gene lookup returns CDR1 SNHLY and CDR2 FYNNEI. General study results and limits: Apparent HLA restriction characterized most CMV-associated TCR beta chains in a later analysis. The authors reported that TCR beta sequences could predict HLA-A and HLA-B alleles. These predictions were accurate for most subjects in the first cohort.

Details on this clone: As yet, its antigen is unknown.

This clonotype was sampled from a woman in her 50s in good health and CMV-seronegative. Sequenced material: PBMCs. This chain links TRBV2 with TRBJ1-5, with 11 bases fitting TRBD1. The CDR3 reads CASRGTGGSNQPQHF. The CDR3, as DNA: TGTGCCAGCCGGGGGACAGGGGGGTCCAATCAGCCCCAGCATTTT.